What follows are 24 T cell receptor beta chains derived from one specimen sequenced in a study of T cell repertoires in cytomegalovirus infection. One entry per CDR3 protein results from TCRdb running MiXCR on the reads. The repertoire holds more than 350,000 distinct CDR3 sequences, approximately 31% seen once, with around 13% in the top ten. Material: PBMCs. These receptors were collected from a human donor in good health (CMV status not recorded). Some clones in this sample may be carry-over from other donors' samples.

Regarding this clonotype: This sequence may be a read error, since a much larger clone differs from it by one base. This CDR3 reads CAISTTSTDTQYF. CDR3 DNA: TGTGCCATCAGTACCACTAGCACAGATACGCAGTATTTT. The V call is TRBV28, the J call TRBJ2-3; D unresolved. The CDR3 runs 13 residues. Germline lookup yields CDR1 MDHEN and CDR2 SYDVKM. The entire variable domain, with the rest obtained from reference TRBV28 and TRBJ2-3, is as follows: DVKVTQSSRYLVKRTGEKVFLECVQDMDHENMFWYRQDPGLGLRLIYFSYDVKMKEKGDIPEGYSVSREKKERFSLILESASTNQTSMYLCAISTTSTDTQYFGPGTRLTVL.

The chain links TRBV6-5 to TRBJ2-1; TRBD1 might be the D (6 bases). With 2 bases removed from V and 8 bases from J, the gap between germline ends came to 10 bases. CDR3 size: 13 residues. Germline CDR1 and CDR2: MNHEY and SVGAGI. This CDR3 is CASSYTGYHEQFF. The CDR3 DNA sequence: TGTGCCAGCAGTTACACAGGGTACCATGAGCAGTTCTTC.

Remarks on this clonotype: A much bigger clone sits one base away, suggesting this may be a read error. Here the CDR3 reads CASSIGPGNTEALF. CDR3 nucleotides: TGTGCCAGCAGTATCGGCCCAGGGAACACTGAAGCTTTATTT. The V call is TRBV7-3, the J call TRBJ1-1; tentative D call: TRBD1 (5 bases). The CDR3 has 14 amino acids. CDR1 and CDR2 from the germline V gene are SGHTA and FQGTGA. Based on the CDR3 plus reference TRBV7-3 and TRBJ1-1, the full variable domain is GAGVSQTPSNKVTEKGKYVELRCDPISGHTALYWYRQSLGQGPEFLIYFQGTGAADDSGLPNDRFFAVRPEGSVSTLKIQRTERGDSAVYLCASSIGPGNTEALFGQGTRLTVV.

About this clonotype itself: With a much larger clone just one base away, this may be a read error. This chain's CDR3 is CASSKIRDSDYGYTF. In DNA form, the CDR3 reads TGTGCCAGCAGCAAGATAAGGGACAGCGACTATGGCTACACCTTC. The chain carries TRBV7-2 and TRBJ1-2, with 7 nucleotides matching TRBD1. The germline V gene has CDR1 SGHTA and CDR2 FQGNSA. This CDR3 spans 15 amino acids. The junction had 9 bases not matched to a gene; V was cut back by 5 bases and J by 3 bases.

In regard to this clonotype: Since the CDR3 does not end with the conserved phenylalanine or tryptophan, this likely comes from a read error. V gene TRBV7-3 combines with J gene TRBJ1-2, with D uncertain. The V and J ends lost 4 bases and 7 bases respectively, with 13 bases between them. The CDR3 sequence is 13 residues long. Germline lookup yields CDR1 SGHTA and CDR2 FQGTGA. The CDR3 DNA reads TGTGCCAGCAGCTACCGAGACGGGGTTGGCTACACCTGC. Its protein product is CASSYRDGVGYTC.

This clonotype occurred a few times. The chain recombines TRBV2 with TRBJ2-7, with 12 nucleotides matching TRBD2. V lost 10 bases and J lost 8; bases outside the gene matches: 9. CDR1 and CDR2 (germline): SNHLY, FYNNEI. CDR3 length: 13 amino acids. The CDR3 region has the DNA TGTGCCACCTCGCTAGCGGGGGGGATTAAGCAGTACTTC. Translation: CATSLAGGIKQYF.

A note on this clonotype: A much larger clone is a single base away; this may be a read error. CDR3 region: CASSLEFEGADTDTQYF. The CDR3 bases are TGTGCCAGCAGCTTAGAGTTTGAGGGAGCCGACACAGATACGCAGTATTTT. V is TRBV7-8 and J is TRBJ2-3, with D possibly TRBD2 on 5 matching bases. The CDR3 covers 17 residues. Per the germline V gene, CDR1 is SGHVS and CDR2 is FQNEAQ. V shed 1 base and J shed 2 bases, with 16 bases lying between them.

In DNA, the CDR3 is TGCGCCAGCAGCACTGCTAGGGCGGGGAGGACTGAAGCTTTCTTT. Its translation is CASSTARAGRTEAFF. The gene calls are TRBV5-1 and TRBJ1-1; D gene uncertain. CDR1 SGHRS and CDR2 YFSETQ come from the germline V gene. The CDR3 has 15 amino acids. V was trimmed by 4 bases and J by 5 bases, leaving 18 bases between them.

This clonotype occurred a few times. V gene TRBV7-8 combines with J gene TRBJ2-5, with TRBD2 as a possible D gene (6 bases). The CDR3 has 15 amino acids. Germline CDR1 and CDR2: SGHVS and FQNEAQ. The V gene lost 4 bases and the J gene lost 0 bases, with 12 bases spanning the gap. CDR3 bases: TGTGCCAGCAGCTCCCCCCGGGGGAACCAAGAGACCCAGTACTTC. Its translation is CASSSPRGNQETQYF.

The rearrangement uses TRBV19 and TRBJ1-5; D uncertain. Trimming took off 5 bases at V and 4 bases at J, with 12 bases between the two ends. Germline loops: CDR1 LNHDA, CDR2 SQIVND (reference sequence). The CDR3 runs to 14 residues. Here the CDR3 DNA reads TGTGCCAGTAGTCGTCCCAGAGATAATCAGCCCCAGCATTTT. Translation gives CASSRPRDNQPQHF.

The CDR3 region is CAISGQGVQPQHF. The CDR3 region has the DNA TGTGCCATCAGTGGACAGGGGGTTCAGCCCCAGCATTTT. The rearrangement uses TRBV10-3 and TRBJ1-5; 9 bases map to TRBD1. V lost 4 bases, J lost 6 bases, and 1 base stayed unmatched. This CDR3 region has 13 residues. In germline, CDR1 is ENHRY, CDR2 SYGVKD.

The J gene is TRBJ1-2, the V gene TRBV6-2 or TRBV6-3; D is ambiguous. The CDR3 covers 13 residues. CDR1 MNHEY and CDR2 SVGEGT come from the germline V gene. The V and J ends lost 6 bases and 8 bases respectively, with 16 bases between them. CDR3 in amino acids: CASRMDVSWGYTF. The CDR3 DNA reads TGTGCCAGCAGGATGGATGTTTCATGGGGCTACACCTTC.

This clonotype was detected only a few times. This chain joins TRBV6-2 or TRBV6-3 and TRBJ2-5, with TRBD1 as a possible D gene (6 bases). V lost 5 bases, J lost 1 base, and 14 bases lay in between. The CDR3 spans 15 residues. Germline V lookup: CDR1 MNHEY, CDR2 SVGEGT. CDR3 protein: CASSRGQTSQETQYF. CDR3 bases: TGTGCCAGCAGTCGAGGACAGACAAGCCAAGAGACCCAGTACTTC.

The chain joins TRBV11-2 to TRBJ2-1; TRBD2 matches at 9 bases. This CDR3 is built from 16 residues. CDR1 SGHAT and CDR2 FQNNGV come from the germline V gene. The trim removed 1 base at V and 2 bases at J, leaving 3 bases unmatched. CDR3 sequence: CASSLGQRGAYNEQFF. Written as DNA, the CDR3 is TGTGCCAGCAGCTTAGGGCAGCGGGGGGCCTACAATGAGCAGTTCTTC.

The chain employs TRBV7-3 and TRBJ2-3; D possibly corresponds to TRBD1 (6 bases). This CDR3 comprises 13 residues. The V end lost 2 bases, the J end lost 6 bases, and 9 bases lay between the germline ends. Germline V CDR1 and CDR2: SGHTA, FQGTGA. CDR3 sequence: CASSLQRGDTQYF. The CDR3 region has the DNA TGTGCCAGCAGCTTACAGAGGGGGGATACGCAGTATTTT.

CDR3: CAVRPGASTEAFF. CDR3 coding DNA: TGTGCGGTGAGGCCGGGGGCGTCGACTGAAGCTTTCTTT. This rearrangement joins TRBV6-1 to TRBJ1-1, with D possibly being TRBD1 (6 bases). Germline values: CDR1 MNHNS, CDR2 SASEGT. This CDR3 contains 13 residues.

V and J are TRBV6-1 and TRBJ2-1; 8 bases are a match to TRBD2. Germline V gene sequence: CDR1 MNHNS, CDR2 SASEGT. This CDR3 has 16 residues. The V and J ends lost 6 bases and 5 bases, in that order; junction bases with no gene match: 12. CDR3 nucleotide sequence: TGTGCCAGCAGACCGACCGGGACTAGGACGAACAATGAGCAGTTCTTC. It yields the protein CASRPTGTRTNNEQFF.

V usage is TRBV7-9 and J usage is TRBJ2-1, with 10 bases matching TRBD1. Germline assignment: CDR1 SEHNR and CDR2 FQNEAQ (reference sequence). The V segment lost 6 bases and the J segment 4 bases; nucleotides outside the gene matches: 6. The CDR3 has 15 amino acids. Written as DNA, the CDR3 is TGTGCCAGCAGGAAGGGGACAGGGGTGTACAATGAGCAGTTCTTC. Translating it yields CASRKGTGVYNEQFF.

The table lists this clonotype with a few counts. CDR3 sequence reads: CASSPIAGGQFF. As DNA, the CDR3 is TGTGCCAGCAGCCCCATAGCGGGGGGGCAGTTCTTC. J is TRBJ2-1 and V is TRBV7-6, with 10 bases lining up with TRBD2. Trimming removed 5 bases from V and 12 bases from J; junction bases left unmatched: 4. Germline CDR1 and CDR2: SGHVS and FNYEAQ. The CDR3 has 12 amino acids.

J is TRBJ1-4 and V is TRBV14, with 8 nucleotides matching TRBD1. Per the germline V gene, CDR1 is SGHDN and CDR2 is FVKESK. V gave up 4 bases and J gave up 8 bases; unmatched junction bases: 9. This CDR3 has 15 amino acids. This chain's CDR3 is CASSPRTGYTEKLFF. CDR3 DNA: TGTGCCAGCAGCCCTAGGACAGGGTATACGGAAAAACTGTTTTTT. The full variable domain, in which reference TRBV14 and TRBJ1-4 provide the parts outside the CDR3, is EAGVTQFPSHSVIEKGQTVTLRCDPISGHDNLYWYRRVMGKEIKFLLHFVKESKQDESGMPNNRFLAERTGGTYSTLKVQPAELEDSGVYFCASSPRTGYTEKLFFGSGTQLSVL.

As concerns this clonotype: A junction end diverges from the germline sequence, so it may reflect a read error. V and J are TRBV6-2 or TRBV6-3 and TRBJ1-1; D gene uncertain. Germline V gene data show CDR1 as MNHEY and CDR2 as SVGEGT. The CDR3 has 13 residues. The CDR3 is CSSSYWRGTEAFF. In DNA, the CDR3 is TGTTCCAGCAGTTACTGGCGGGGCACTGAAGCTTTCTTT.

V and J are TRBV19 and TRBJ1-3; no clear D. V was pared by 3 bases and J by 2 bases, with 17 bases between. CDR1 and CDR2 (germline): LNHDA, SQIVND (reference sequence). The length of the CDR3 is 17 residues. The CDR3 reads CASSIRAVATTGNTIYF. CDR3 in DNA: TGTGCCAGTAGTATCCGGGCGGTGGCAACAACTGGAAACACCATATATTTT.

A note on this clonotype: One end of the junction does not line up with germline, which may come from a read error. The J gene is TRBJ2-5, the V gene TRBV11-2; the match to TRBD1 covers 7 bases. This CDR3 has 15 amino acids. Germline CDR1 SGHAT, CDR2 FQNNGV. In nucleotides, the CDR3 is TGTGACAGCAGCTTAGACCCGACAGGGCAAGAGACCCAGTACTTC. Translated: CDSSLDPTGQETQYF.

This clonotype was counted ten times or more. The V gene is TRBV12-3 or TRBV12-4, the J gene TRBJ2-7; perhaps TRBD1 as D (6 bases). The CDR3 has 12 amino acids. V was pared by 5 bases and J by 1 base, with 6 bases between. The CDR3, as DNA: TGTGCCAGCAGTGGGACATCCTACGAGCAGTACTTC. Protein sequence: CASSGTSYEQYF.